Sequencing of this T cell receptor (beta chain) was carried out in a study of spatial heterogeneity in lung cancer. General study findings and limits: The number of expanded tumor alpha and beta chains correlated with mutation number.

Concerning this clonotype: Its antigen is still unknown.

Regarding time point: sample taken at primary tumor resection. There are 15 residues in the CDR3. CDR1 and CDR2 from the germline V gene are SGHRS and YFSETQ. After removal of 8 bases from V and 0 bases from J, the junction contained 8 bases not matched to a gene. One entry per CDR3 protein results from TCRdb running MiXCR on the 5' RACE reads. In the table there are about 3,400 distinct CDR3 sequences, 8% of which are singletons. The sequencing used lung tumor tissue, collected at surgery. The TCR was taken from a male donor with early-stage non-small cell lung cancer. The chain couples TRBV5-1 to TRBJ1-1; TRBD1 aligns across 9 bases. Here the CDR3 DNA reads TGCGCCAGTGGGGGACAGGGCAGCTTGAACACTGAAGCTTTCTTT. Translated: CASGGQGSLNTEAFF.